A single T cell receptor beta chain is shown here with its context. Produced via immunoSEQ multiplex PCR; TCRdb's table is partial and in-frame only. The data hold about 56,000 clones, with around 93% observed a single time. The germline V gene encodes CDR1 LNHDA and CDR2 SQIVND (reference sequence). CDR3 length: 18 residues. V lost 7 bases, J lost 3 bases, and 15 bases stayed unmatched. This sample stems from a study of technical replicates of blood from a handful of donors. The sample consisted of PBMCs. This sequence was found in a human donor in good health. Some clones in this sample may be carry-over from other donors' samples. The V and J genes are TRBV19 and TRBJ2-2, with 9 bases identical to TRBD2. DNA for the CDR3: TGTGCCAGTATAGGAGGGTTTAGCGGGAGAGGGGACACCGGGGAGCTGTTTTTT. This translates into CASIGGFSGRGDTGELFF.